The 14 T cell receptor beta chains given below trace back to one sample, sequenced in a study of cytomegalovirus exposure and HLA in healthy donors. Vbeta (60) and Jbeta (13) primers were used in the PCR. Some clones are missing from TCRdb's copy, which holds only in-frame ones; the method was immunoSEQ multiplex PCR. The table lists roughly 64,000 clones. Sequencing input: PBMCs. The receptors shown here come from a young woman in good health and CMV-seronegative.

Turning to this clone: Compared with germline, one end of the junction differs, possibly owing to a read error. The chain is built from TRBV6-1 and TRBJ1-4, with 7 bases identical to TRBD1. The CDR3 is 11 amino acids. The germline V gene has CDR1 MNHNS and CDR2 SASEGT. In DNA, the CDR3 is TGTGCCAGCTACGGTCAGACAGGGAAGCACTTT. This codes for CASYGQTGKHF.

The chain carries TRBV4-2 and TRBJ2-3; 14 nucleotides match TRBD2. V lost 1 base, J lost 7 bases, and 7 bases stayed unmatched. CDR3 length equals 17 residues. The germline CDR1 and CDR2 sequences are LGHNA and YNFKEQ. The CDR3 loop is CASSQGSGTSGRNTQYF. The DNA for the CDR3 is TGTGCCAGCAGCCAAGGTTCAGGGACTAGCGGGAGAAATACGCAGTATTTT.

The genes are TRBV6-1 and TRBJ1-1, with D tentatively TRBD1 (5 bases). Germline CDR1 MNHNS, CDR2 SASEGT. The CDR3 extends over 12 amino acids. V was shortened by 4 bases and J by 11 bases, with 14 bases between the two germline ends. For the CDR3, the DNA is TGTGCCAGCAGTGTACCGGGACTCGGGGCTTTCTTT. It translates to CASSVPGLGAFF.

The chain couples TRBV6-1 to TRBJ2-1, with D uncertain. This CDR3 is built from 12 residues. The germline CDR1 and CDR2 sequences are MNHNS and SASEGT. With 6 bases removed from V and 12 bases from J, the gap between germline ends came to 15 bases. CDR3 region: CASSRAAGRQFF. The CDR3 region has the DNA TGTGCCAGCAGCCGCGCGGCCGGCCGGCAGTTCTTC.

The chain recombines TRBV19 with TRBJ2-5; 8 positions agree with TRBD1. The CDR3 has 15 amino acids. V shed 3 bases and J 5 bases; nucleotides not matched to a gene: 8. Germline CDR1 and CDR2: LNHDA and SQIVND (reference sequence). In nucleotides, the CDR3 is TGTGCCAGTAGTATCGGACAGGGTCGGGAGGAGACCCAGTACTTC. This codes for CASSIGQGREETQYF.

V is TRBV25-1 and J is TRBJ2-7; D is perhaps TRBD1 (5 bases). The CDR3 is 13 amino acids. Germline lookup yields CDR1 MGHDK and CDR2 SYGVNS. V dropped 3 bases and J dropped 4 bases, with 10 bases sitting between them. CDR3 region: CASSDRVAYEQYF. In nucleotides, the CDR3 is TGTGCCAGCAGTGACAGGGTGGCGTACGAGCAGTACTTC.

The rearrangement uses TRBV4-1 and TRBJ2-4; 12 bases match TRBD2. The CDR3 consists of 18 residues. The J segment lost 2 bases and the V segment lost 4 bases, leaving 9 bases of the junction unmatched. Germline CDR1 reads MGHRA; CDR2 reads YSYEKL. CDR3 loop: CASSPGLAGGHTKNIQYF. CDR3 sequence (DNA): TGCGCCAGCAGCCCCGGGCTAGCGGGGGGGCACACCAAAAACATTCAGTACTTC.

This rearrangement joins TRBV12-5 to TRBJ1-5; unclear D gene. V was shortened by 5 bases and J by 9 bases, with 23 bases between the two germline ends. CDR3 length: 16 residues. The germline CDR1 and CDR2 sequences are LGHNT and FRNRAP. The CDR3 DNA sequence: TGTGCTAGTGGTACGTTAGGACTCTCGCAGGTCCGGCCCCAGCATTTT. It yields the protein CASGTLGLSQVRPQHF.

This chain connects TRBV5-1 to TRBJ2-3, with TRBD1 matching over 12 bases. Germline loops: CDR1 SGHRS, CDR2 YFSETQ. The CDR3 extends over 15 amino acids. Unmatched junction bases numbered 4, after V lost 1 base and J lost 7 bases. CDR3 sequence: CASSLSGTGGNTQYF. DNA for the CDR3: TGCGCCAGCAGCTTGAGCGGGACAGGGGGCAATACGCAGTATTTT.

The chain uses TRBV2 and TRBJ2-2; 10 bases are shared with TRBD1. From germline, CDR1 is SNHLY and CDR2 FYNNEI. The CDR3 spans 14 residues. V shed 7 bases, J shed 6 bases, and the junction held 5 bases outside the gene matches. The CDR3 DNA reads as TGTGCCAGCACTTGGACAGGGGGGGCCGGGGAGCTGTTTTTT. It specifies CASTWTGGAGELFF.

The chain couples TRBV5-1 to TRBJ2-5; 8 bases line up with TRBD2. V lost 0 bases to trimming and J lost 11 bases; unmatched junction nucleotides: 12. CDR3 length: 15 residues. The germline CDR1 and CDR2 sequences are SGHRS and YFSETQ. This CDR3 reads CASSLAGPSGGVQYF. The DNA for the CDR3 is TGCGCCAGCAGCTTGGCCGGCCCCAGCGGGGGCGTTCAGTACTTC.

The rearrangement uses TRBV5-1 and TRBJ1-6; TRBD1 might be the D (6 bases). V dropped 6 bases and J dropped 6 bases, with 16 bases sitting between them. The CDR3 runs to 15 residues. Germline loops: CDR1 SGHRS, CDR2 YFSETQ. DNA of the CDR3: TGCGCCAGCACGAAGGACAGTGGGGGTAATTCACCCCTCCACTTT. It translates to CASTKDSGGNSPLHF. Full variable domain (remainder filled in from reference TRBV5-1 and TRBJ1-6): KAGVTQTPRYLIKTRGQQVTLSCSPISGHRSVSWYQQTPGQGLQFLFEYFSETQRNKGNFPGRFSGRQFSNSRSEMNVSTLELGDSALYLCASTKDSGGNSPLHFGNGTRLTVT.

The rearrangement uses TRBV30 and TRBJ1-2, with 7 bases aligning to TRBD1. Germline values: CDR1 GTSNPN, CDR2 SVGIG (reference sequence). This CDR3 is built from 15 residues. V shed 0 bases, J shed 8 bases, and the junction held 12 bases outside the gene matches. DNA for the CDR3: TGTGCCTGGAGTGTACCGACAGGGCTCCTATGGGGCTACACCTTC. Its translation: CAWSVPTGLLWGYTF.

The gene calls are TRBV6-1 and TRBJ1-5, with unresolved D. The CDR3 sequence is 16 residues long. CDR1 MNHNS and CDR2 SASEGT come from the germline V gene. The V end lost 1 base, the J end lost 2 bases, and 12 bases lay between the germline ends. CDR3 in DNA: TGTGCCAGCAGTGAAGTGGTCACCTATGGCAATCAGCCCCAGCATTTT. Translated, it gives CASSEVVTYGNQPQHF.